The entry that follows covers one T cell receptor beta chain sequence. V was cut by 11 bases and J by 7 bases, with 20 bases left in between. CDR3 length: 13 amino acids. MiXCR, run by TCRdb on the RT-PCR reads, gives a single entry per CDR3 protein. The table has 800,000 to 1,000,000 distinct CDR3 sequences, more than 15% seen once. The data stem from a study of patients and donors after allogeneic stem cell transplantation. Material: blood, either unsorted or a sorted T cell fraction (not recorded which). The V gene is TRBV12-3 or TRBV12-4, the J gene TRBJ1-2, with a possible D match to TRBD1 (5 bases). The source is a human donor who was either an allogeneic HSCT recipient or a stem cell or donor lymphocyte infusion donor (not recorded which). It is not recorded whose cells these are; they may come from a transplant donor. CDR3 coding DNA: TGTGCCGGGACCGATGGGGTGGCTGGTGGCTACACCTTC. The encoded protein is CAGTDGVAGGYTF.